The T cell receptor beta chain under discussion was sequenced for a study of cytomegalovirus exposure and HLA in healthy donors. After removal of 4 bases from V and 3 bases from J, the junction contained 9 bases not matched to a gene. CDR1 MGHRA and CDR2 YSYEKL come from the germline V gene. The CDR3 contains 16 residues. Study results and limitations: A later analysis linked a missense DCLRE1C variant to TCR beta V- and J-gene trimming. Per a later analysis, approximately 16,000 TCR beta sequences showed association with HLA alleles at 0.05 false discovery rate. The only immune exposure information that was available was CMV serostatus. More clonal expansion characterized HLA-associated TCR beta chains than equally common others in a later analysis.

As for this clone: Antigen unknown.

Primers for the PCR totalled 60 Vbeta and 13 Jbeta. TCRdb keeps only in-frame clones here, not all; method: immunoSEQ multiplex PCR. The profile shows about 120,000 clones, over 65% of them singletons. The TCR was taken from a woman aged 40 to 55 in good health and CMV-seropositive. The chain carries TRBV4-1 and TRBJ2-3, with TRBD1 matching over 8 bases. The sample comprised PBMCs. The CDR3 sequence is CASSPYNRGSTDTQYF. The CDR3 DNA sequence: TGCGCCAGCAGCCCCTATAACAGGGGGAGTACAGATACGCAGTATTTT.